The rows below give T cell receptor beta chains drawn from one sample of a study of T-cell memory formation after mild COVID-19. TCRdb recomputed calls from the 5' RACE reads with MiXCR, one row per CDR3 protein. The profile shows fewer than 450,000 distinct CDR3 sequences, more than 20% of them singletons. Source material: PBMCs or a T cell subset sorted from them (not recorded which). The receptors were gathered from an adult woman who had mild COVID-19 (a few samples of this study predate the infection). Cell type and time point are not known. The CDR3 runs from the conserved cysteine through the conserved F or W. The D gene is left open where the match is weak. Clone size is given for some rows only: seen once, a few or many times, or a class if the clone is expanded.

.	TRBV7-2	TRBJ2-1	TRBD2	CASSSTSGRRIEQFF	TGTGCCAGCAGCTCGACTAGCGGGAGACGGATTGAGCAGTTCTTC
.	TRBV4-1	TRBJ1-1	.	CASSQGRTRQTNTEAFF	TGCGCCAGCAGCCAAGGGCGAACAAGACAGACGAACACTGAAGCTTTCTTT
few	TRBV15	TRBJ1-1	.	CATSSSREAFF	TGTGCCACCAGCAGCTCCCGGGAAGCTTTCTTT
many	TRBV6-2/TRBV6-3	TRBJ2-1	.	CASSYSSSYNEQFF	TGTGCCAGCAGTTACTCGAGCTCCTACAATGAGCAGTTCTTC
few	TRBV29-1	TRBJ2-7	TRBD1	CSVAGTDRFDEQYF	TGCAGCGTAGCTGGGACAGACCGGTTTGACGAGCAGTACTTC
few	TRBV27	TRBJ1-2	TRBD1	CASSSLGTDYGYTF	TGTGCCAGCAGTTCCCTAGGGACAGATTATGGCTACACCTTC
few	TRBV14	TRBJ1-2	TRBD1	CASSLGQGAITF	TGTGCCAGCAGCCTTGGACAGGGGGCAATCACCTTC
.	TRBV7-8	TRBJ1-2	.	CASSLTTGLNYGYTF	TGTGCCAGCAGCTTGACGACAGGACTTAACTATGGCTACACCTTC
.	TRBV5-1	TRBJ2-1	.	CASSLDTPWDEQFF	TGCGCCAGCAGCTTGGATACGCCTTGGGATGAGCAGTTCTTC
.	TRBV2	TRBJ1-4	.	CASNYPGRAEKLFF	TGTGCCAGCAATTACCCCGGTCGGGCTGAAAAACTGTTTTTT
few	TRBV11-3	TRBJ2-3	.	CASSHQRGLSTDTQYF	TGTGCCAGCAGCCACCAGAGAGGGCTAAGCACAGATACGCAGTATTTT
few	TRBV7-3	TRBJ2-1	.	CASSVSGYNEQFF	TGTGCCAGCAGCGTTAGCGGTTACAATGAGCAGTTCTTC
.	TRBV6-6	TRBJ2-7	.	CASSYEGDYEQYF	TGTGCCAGCAGTTACGAGGGGGACTACGAGCAGTACTTC
.	TRBV7-2	TRBJ2-3	TRBD1	CASSRTGARHTDTQYF	TGTGCCAGCAGCCGAACAGGGGCCCGACACACAGATACGCAGTATTTT
few	TRBV18	TRBJ1-1	.	CASSKDTSNTEAFF	TGTGCCAGCTCAAAGGACACATCAAACACTGAAGCTTTCTTT
.	TRBV12-3/TRBV12-4	TRBJ2-1	.	CASIGDRGFGDNEQFF	TGTGCCAGCATCGGGGACCGAGGATTTGGGGACAATGAGCAGTTCTTC
few	TRBV6-2/TRBV6-3	TRBJ2-7	.	CASSSYTLYEQYF	TGTGCCAGCAGTTCATATACTCTCTACGAGCAGTACTTC